The following is a T cell receptor beta chain sequence with its context. Its antigen specificity is not known. Base qualities are not recorded, but no much larger clone differs from it by a single base. Library prep was done by the immunoSEQ multiplex PCR assay. The original pipeline was this. A statistical classification framework was built for diagnosing cytomegalovirus status from the catalog of TCR beta chain sequences. TCRdb took this table from immuneACCESS and kept in-frame rearrangements with V and J called. Such tables lack part of the clones; where checked against another copy, unresolved V genes explain under half of the gap, and the rest is unexplained. Clone size and V and J calls were adopted from that table, with D and trimming inferred from the DNA. This sample holds 150,000 to 200,000 clones; 95% to 97% were observed only once. About 0.89% of the sample comes from the top ten. The donors were included in the validation cohort of some 120 subjects, a group kept apart from the approximately 690-subject first cohort.

These data belong to a study of cytomegalovirus exposure and HLA in healthy donors (dated by TCRdb to the late 2010s). Looking at the study overall: According to a later analysis, one platform produced both the roughly 120 validation repertoires and the approximately 600 repertoires of the first cohort. The study aimed to test whether cataloging public T cell receptors could reveal signatures of past pathogen exposure. Along with the approximately 700-subject first cohort, a separate validation cohort of over a hundred different subjects was used. To predict cytomegalovirus infection status, the study brought together high-throughput TCR immunosequencing, statistical association of individual TCRs with disease status, and machine learning. Findings and caveats that apply to the study as a whole: The authors suggested that the approach could potentially be generalized to other disease states and immunological phenotypes. All 110 or so repertoires were used to score co-occurrence in the validation cohort in a later analysis, because that analysis had no HLA typing for the cohort. Most TCR sequences were observed very rarely across donors, whereas some public TCRs were present in many individuals. In vitro tests confirmed that a few of the cytomegalovirus-associated TCR beta chains recognize cytomegalovirus antigens. Of the cluster scores, 90% to 95% were above 0 in a later analysis, which found that TCRs clustered in the first cohort also tended to co-occur in the 120 validation repertoires. In both the original and validation cohorts, the classifier was reported to diagnose cytomegalovirus status with high specificity and sensitivity. A total of roughly 160 TCR beta chains were listed by the study as associated with cytomegalovirus.

According to the germline V gene, CDR1 reads SGHAT and CDR2 reads FQNNGV. V is cut back by 3 bases and J by 3 bases, with 4 bases in the junction unmatched. The CDR3 sequence holds 14 residues, the cysteine and phenylalanine included. Only the CDR3 part of the read is kept: 42 bases, read in frame from the first base. Sequencing used PBMCs. Here the chain combines TRBV11-2 and TRBJ1-2, with 7 bases matching TRBD1. The TCR was taken from a woman under 30 in good health and CMV-seronegative. CDR3 reads: CASSLGQTYYGYTF. The nucleotides read TGTGCCAGCAGCTTGGGACAGACGTACTATGGCTACACCTTC.